These 21 T cell receptor beta chains were sequenced from one sample in a study of blood T cell repertoires in COVID-19. Repertoires were generated with immunoSEQ multiplex PCR, while TCRdb's copy carries only in-frame clones and drops some. Of under 300,000 clones listed, 80% to 95% are singletons. Sequenced material: peripheral blood. These receptors all stem from a man aged 30 to 39 with COVID-19, enrolled during active disease.

V and J are TRBV19 and TRBJ1-1; 9 bases fit TRBD1. The V gene end was trimmed by 5 bases and the J gene end by 5 bases; junction bases not matched to a gene: 6. The germline CDR1 and CDR2 sequences are LNHDA and SQIVND (reference sequence). This CDR3 is built from 14 residues. The DNA of the CDR3 is TGTGCCAGTAGTTCTACAGGGGGCTGGACTGAAGCTTTCTTT. Translation gives CASSSTGGWTEAFF.

V usage is TRBV7-6 and J usage is TRBJ2-3; 15 bases match TRBD2. CDR3 length: 21 amino acids. J lost 1 base, V lost 5 bases, and 16 bases had no gene match. CDR1 is SGHVS and CDR2 is FNYEAQ in the germline V gene. The CDR3 DNA is TGTGCCAGCAGCCCCCTCGCTACCGGACTAGCGGGGGGGCCAGGCACAGATACGCAGTATTTT. Translated, it gives CASSPLATGLAGGPGTDTQYF.

The gene calls are TRBV29-1 and TRBJ2-5, with a weak D call TRBD1 (5 bases). Germline-derived CDR1 and CDR2 are SQVTM and ANQGSEA. The CDR3 is made up of 16 amino acids. Trimming took off 4 bases at V and 6 bases at J, with 24 bases between the two ends. CDR3 in amino acids: CSVAITGHLLEQTQYF. CDR3 nucleotides: TGCAGCGTTGCGATCACTGGACACCTCCTCGAGCAGACCCAGTACTTC.

This chain links TRBV12-5 with TRBJ1-2, with unresolved D. V lost 2 bases and J lost 6, with 13 bases in between. The CDR3 runs to 14 residues. Germline-derived CDR1 and CDR2 are LGHNT and FRNRAP. Here the CDR3 reads CASGLPRSGHGYTF. Here the CDR3 DNA reads TGTGCTAGTGGTTTGCCGCGATCAGGTCATGGCTACACCTTC. Variable domain in full (rest from reference TRBV12-5 and TRBJ1-2): DARVTQTPRHKVTEMGQEVTMRCQPILGHNTVFWYRQTMMQGLELLAYFRNRAPLDDSGMPKDRFSAEMPDATLATLKIQPSEPRDSAVYFCASGLPRSGHGYTFGSGTRLTVV.

The gene calls are TRBV10-3 and TRBJ1-4; 7 nucleotides line up with TRBD1. The J segment lost 0 bases and the V segment lost 7 bases, leaving 8 bases of the junction unmatched. CDR3 size: 16 residues. Germline assignment: CDR1 ENHRY and CDR2 SYGVKD. CDR3 loop: CAIKPGQSSTNEKLFF. The CDR3 DNA is TGTGCCATCAAACCGGGACAGAGTTCAACTAATGAAAAACTGTTTTTT.

The chain carries TRBV5-1 and TRBJ2-3; TRBD2 matches at 11 bases. V shed 2 bases and J 5 bases; nucleotides not matched to a gene: 7. Germline loops: CDR1 SGHRS, CDR2 YFSETQ. The CDR3 spans 16 residues. This CDR3 reads CASSFETSGVGDTQYF. CDR3 DNA sequence: TGCGCCAGCAGCTTCGAGACTAGCGGGGTAGGAGATACGCAGTATTTT.

V usage is TRBV7-3 and J usage is TRBJ2-1; a weak D match, TRBD2 (7 bases). Germline V gene lookup returns CDR1 SGHTA and CDR2 FQGTGA. This CDR3 comprises 14 residues. V gave up 0 bases and J gave up 7 bases, with 10 bases separating them. Here the CDR3 DNA reads TGTGCCAGCAGCTTAACGGGGGGGCGGAATGAGCAGTTCTTC. Encoded protein: CASSLTGGRNEQFF.

The chain has TRBV11-2 and TRBJ1-4; 7 bases fit TRBD1. Trimming took 5 bases from V and 8 from J; bases not matched to a gene: 17. CDR3 length: 17 residues. The germline gives CDR1 SGHAT, CDR2 FQNNGV. CDR3: CASSLRTGQPLGEKLFF. The CDR3, as DNA: TGTGCCAGCAGCCTTAGAACGGGACAGCCCCTGGGGGAAAAACTGTTTTTT.

This chain links TRBV19 with TRBJ1-1; D call uncertain. Germline loops: CDR1 LNHDA, CDR2 SQIVND (reference sequence). Trimming pared 8 bases from V and 5 bases from J, leaving 9 bases between. The CDR3 totals 11 residues. The CDR3 here is CASPSRTEAFF. The CDR3 region has the DNA TGTGCCAGTCCATCTAGAACTGAAGCTTTCTTT.

The genes are TRBV5-5 and TRBJ2-1; the D is unclear. Germline V gene sequence: CDR1 SGHKS, CDR2 YYEKEE (reference sequence). Trimming took off 4 bases at V and 4 bases at J, with 3 bases between the two ends. This CDR3 region has 11 residues. This CDR3 is CASSQYNEQFF. The CDR3 bases are TGTGCCAGCAGCCAATACAATGAGCAGTTCTTC.

This sequence joins TRBV3-1 (or the pseudogene TRBV3-2) and TRBJ2-1; perhaps TRBD1 as D (6 bases). With 4 bases removed from V and 5 bases from J, the gap between germline ends came to 18 bases. The CDR3 totals 16 residues. Germline assignment: CDR1 LGHDT and CDR2 YNNKEL (reference sequence). The CDR3 DNA is TGTGCCAGCAGCCTGAATACCGGGACACCCGACAATGAGCAGTTCTTC. As protein: CASSLNTGTPDNEQFF.

V usage is TRBV6-5 and J usage is TRBJ2-3; 12 nucleotides line up with TRBD2. The CDR3 is made up of 15 amino acids. Germline CDR1 is MNHEY and CDR2 is SVGAGI. Germline trimming cut 7 bases from V and 2 bases from J; bases unmatched to any gene: 4. The CDR3 spells CASTRLAGDTDTQYF. The CDR3 region has the DNA TGTGCCAGCACCAGACTAGCGGGGGACACAGATACGCAGTATTTT.

On this clone: The same CDR3 can be traced to other DNA sequences in this sample. The chain joins TRBV6-5 to TRBJ2-1; no clear D. Germline V gene lookup returns CDR1 MNHEY and CDR2 SVGAGI. The CDR3 runs 15 residues. Trimming stripped 0 bases from V and 0 bases from J, with 6 bases between. The CDR3, as DNA: TGTGCCAGCAGTTACTCGTCAGGCTCCTACAATGAGCAGTTCTTC. Translation gives CASSYSSGSYNEQFF.

The gene calls are TRBV7-9 and TRBJ1-1; unclear D gene. V was cut by 6 bases and J by 5 bases, with 13 bases left in between. The CDR3 loop spans 13 amino acids. Germline V CDR1 and CDR2: SEHNR, FQNEAQ (reference sequence). The CDR3 DNA is TGTGCCAGCAGGTACGCCGGGGAGACTGAAGCTTTCTTT. This encodes CASRYAGETEAFF.

The chain has TRBV4-1 and TRBJ1-1; 11 bases are shared with TRBD1. The junction had 6 bases not matched to a gene; V was cut back by 1 base and J by 5 bases. The CDR3 has 16 amino acids. CDR1 is MGHRA and CDR2 is YSYEKL in the germline V gene. The DNA of the CDR3 is TGCGCCAGCAGCCAAGGGGGGACAGGGGGTGAGACTGAAGCTTTCTTT. Translation gives CASSQGGTGGETEAFF.

Details on this clone: A read error may account for a junction end that differs from germline. This sequence joins TRBV12-3 or TRBV12-4 and TRBJ1-2, with D tentatively TRBD1 (5 bases). This CDR3 contains 11 residues. Written as DNA, the CDR3 is TGTGCCAGCAGTCCCTCCACAGGACCAACTTTC. Translated: CASSPSTGPTF.

J is TRBJ2-7 and V is TRBV4-2; 7 bases are shared with TRBD2. Germline-derived CDR1 and CDR2 are LGHNA and YNFKEQ. This CDR3 is built from 18 residues. V gave up 0 bases and J gave up 6 bases; unmatched junction bases: 17. CDR3 in amino acids: CASSQDPLAGGRVGEQYF. The CDR3 nucleotides read TGTGCCAGCAGCCAAGATCCCCTGGCAGGAGGGAGGGTCGGCGAGCAGTACTTC.

The CDR3 bases are TGTGCCAGCAGCTTGCCGGGACAGAACTATGGCTACACCTTC. Protein sequence: CASSLPGQNYGYTF. The chain uses TRBV5-4 and TRBJ1-2, with TRBD1 matching 7 bases. Per germline, CDR1 SGHNT and CDR2 YYREEE (reference sequence). The V and J ends lost 1 base and 2 bases, in that order; junction bases with no gene match: 2. There are 14 residues in the CDR3.

The chain joins TRBV5-1 to TRBJ1-2; 9 nucleotides line up with TRBD1. V was pared by 4 bases and J by 7 bases, with 8 bases of the junction left unmatched. The length of the CDR3 is 14 residues. In germline, CDR1 is SGHRS, CDR2 YFSETQ. The DNA of the CDR3 is TGCGCCAGCAGCCCGAGGACAGGGGAAGCTGGCTACACCTTC. Translated, it gives CASSPRTGEAGYTF.

The chain has TRBV12-3 or TRBV12-4 and TRBJ2-3; D is unresolved. Trimming took off 3 bases at V and 4 bases at J, with 5 bases between the two ends. The CDR3 runs to 12 residues. The CDR3 DNA reads as TGTGCCAGCAGTTTTAGTCCAGATACGCAGTATTTT. Its translation: CASSFSPDTQYF.

J is TRBJ2-7 and V is TRBV6-5; TRBD1 is a possible D gene (5 bases). The germline gives CDR1 MNHEY, CDR2 SVGAGI. Trimming pared 4 bases from V and 3 bases from J, leaving 19 bases between. This CDR3 has 16 amino acids. This CDR3 reads CASSSTHRTDLYEQYF. The CDR3 DNA reads TGTGCCAGCAGTTCGACCCACAGGACGGACCTCTACGAGCAGTACTTC.